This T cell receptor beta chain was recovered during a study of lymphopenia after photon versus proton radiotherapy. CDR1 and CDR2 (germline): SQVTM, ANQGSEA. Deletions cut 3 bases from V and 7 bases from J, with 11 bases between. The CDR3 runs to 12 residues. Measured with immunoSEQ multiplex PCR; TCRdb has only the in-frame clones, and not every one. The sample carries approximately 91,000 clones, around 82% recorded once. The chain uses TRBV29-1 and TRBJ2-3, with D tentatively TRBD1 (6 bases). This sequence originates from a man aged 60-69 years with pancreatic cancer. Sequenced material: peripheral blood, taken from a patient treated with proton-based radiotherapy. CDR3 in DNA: TGCAGCGTTGACGAACAGGGATATACGCAGTATTTT. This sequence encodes CSVDEQGYTQYF.